The T cell receptor (beta chain) described here comes from a study of STAT5B mutations in CD4+ large granular lymphocyte leukemia. The survey-level immunoSEQ assay was used. Clones were sequenced by immunoSEQ multiplex PCR, and TCRdb holds only the in-frame ones, with some missing. Of tens of thousands of clones in the sample, just under 80% were seen once. About this clone itself: Its antigen is currently unknown. One end of the junction does not line up with germline, which may come from a read error.

The CDR3 consists of 12 residues. CDR1 LNHDA and CDR2 SQIVND come from the germline V gene (reference sequence). Controls came from buffy coats of healthy blood donors. Study-wide findings and caveats: Higher CD4+ than CD8+ T-LGLL clonality might reflect small sample size.

J is TRBJ2-5 and V is TRBV19; D is tentatively TRBD1 or TRBD2 (6 bases each). The sequenced sample consisted of CD4+ T cells from blood buffy coats. The sequence was obtained from a human donor in good health. CDR3 DNA: TGTGCCAGTTTAGGGGGGCAAGGGACCCAGTACTTC. Translating gives CASLGGQGTQYF.